These 24 T cell receptor beta chains came from one sample sequenced in a study of T cells in Graves' hyperthyroidism and ophthalmopathy. RNA transcripts were the template for amplifying TCR beta CDR3 regions. HTBI primers were used for first-round RT-PCR of the TCR CDR3. TCRdb analysed the multiplex PCR reads with MiXCR anew, one entry per CDR3 protein. The sample lists approximately 640,000 distinct CDR3 sequences; roughly 17% were seen once. Input material: blood. These receptors all stem from a man aged 50-60 years with Graves' hyperthyroidism.

The sample holds many counts of this clonotype. The chain joins TRBV27 to TRBJ2-7, with TRBD1 identical over 8 bases. The germline CDR1 and CDR2 sequences are MNHEY and SMNVEV (reference sequence). This CDR3 spans 14 amino acids. The V segment lost 7 bases and the J segment 3 bases; nucleotides outside the gene matches: 8. The CDR3 loop is CASTPRTGIYEQYF. CDR3 nucleotides: TGTGCCAGCACCCCCAGGACAGGGATCTACGAGCAGTACTTC.

The chain has TRBV6-2 or TRBV6-3 and TRBJ2-1; 8 bases align to TRBD2. Germline V lookup: CDR1 MNHEY, CDR2 SVGEGT. The CDR3 extends over 14 amino acids. The J segment lost 5 bases and the V segment lost 2 bases, leaving 2 bases of the junction unmatched. In DNA form, the CDR3 reads TGTGCCAGCAGTTACCACGGGAGGGACAATGAGCAGTTCTTC. Translating gives CASSYHGRDNEQFF.

This clonotype has ten or more counts. The rearrangement links TRBV27 to TRBJ2-2; D assignment may be TRBD1 or TRBD2 (5 bases each). The CDR3 has 14 residues. V was shortened by 0 bases and J by 7 bases, with 9 bases between the two germline ends. Germline CDR1 and CDR2: MNHEY and SMNVEV (reference sequence). CDR3 bases: TGTGCCAGCAGTTTATCGGGGGAGCACGGGGAGCTGTTTTTT. As protein: CASSLSGEHGELFF.

The V call is TRBV29-1, the J call TRBJ2-7, with D hard to call. The CDR3 sequence is 13 residues long. V was trimmed by 2 bases and J by 2 bases, leaving 10 bases between them. Germline CDR1 and CDR2: SQVTM and ANQGSEA. CDR3 DNA sequence: TGCAGCGTTGAAACCCTGTCTCCCTACGAGCAGTACTTC. Translating it yields CSVETLSPYEQYF.

This chain links TRBV6-1 with TRBJ2-1, with 16 bases aligning to TRBD2. The CDR3 covers 18 residues. Germline CDR1 MNHNS, CDR2 SASEGT. The ends lost 5 bases at V and 5 bases at J; junction bases unmatched: 9. Here the CDR3 DNA reads TGTGCCAGCAGTCCGGGACTAGCGGGAGGGCCGATGGACAATGAGCAGTTCTTC. Translating gives CASSPGLAGGPMDNEQFF.

This clonotype was recorded at least ten times. The rearrangement links TRBV11-2 to TRBJ2-3; the match to TRBD2 covers 10 bases. CDR3 length: 15 amino acids. Germline assignment: CDR1 SGHAT and CDR2 FQNNGV. The ends lost 1 base at V and 8 bases at J; junction bases unmatched: 6. The CDR3 loop reads CASSLGLAGVATQYF. DNA for the CDR3: TGTGCCAGCAGCTTAGGTCTAGCGGGAGTCGCTACGCAGTATTTT. Drawing the rest from reference TRBV11-2 and TRBJ2-3, the complete variable domain is EAGVAQSPRYKIIEKRQSVAFWCNPISGHATLYWYQQILGQGPKLLIQFQNNGVVDDSQLPKDRFSAERLKGVDSTLKIQPAKLEDSAVYLCASSLGLAGVATQYFGPGTRLTVL.

This clonotype was seen at least ten times. The CDR3 loop is CASSFARADTQYF. The CDR3 bases are TGTGCCAGCAGTTTTGCCAGGGCAGATACGCAGTATTTT. The genes are TRBV27 and TRBJ2-3, with D possibly matching TRBD1 (5 bases). The CDR3 length is 13 residues. CDR1 and CDR2 from the germline V gene are MNHEY and SMNVEV (reference sequence). The germline V and J ends were trimmed by 3 bases and 4 bases, with 8 bases remaining between them.

This clonotype was counted many times. The V gene is TRBV12-3 or TRBV12-4, the J gene TRBJ2-7; TRBD2 matches 7 bases. Trimming cost V 3 bases and J 5 bases; bases outside gene matches: 7. This CDR3 region has 14 residues. The CDR3 spells CASSLGRGVDEQYF. The CDR3 bases are TGTGCCAGCAGTTTGGGCCGGGGGGTCGACGAGCAGTACTTC.

This clonotype was counted between two and nine times. The rearrangement uses TRBV7-2 and TRBJ2-1; unclear D gene. Germline lookup yields CDR1 SGHTA and CDR2 FQGNSA. The CDR3 spans 13 residues. Trimming took 1 base from V and 7 from J, leaving 8 bases between them. CDR3: CASSLDALNEQFF. The CDR3 bases are TGTGCCAGCAGCTTAGACGCGCTAAATGAGCAGTTCTTC.

In its sample, this clonotype was seen many times. The chain couples TRBV2 to TRBJ1-2; possibly TRBD1 for D (6 bases). CDR1 and CDR2 from the germline V gene are SNHLY and FYNNEI. The V and J ends lost 4 bases and 8 bases respectively, with 11 bases between them. The CDR3 is made up of 12 amino acids. The CDR3 reads CASSVGGGGYTF. DNA of the CDR3: TGTGCCAGCAGTGTAGGGGGTGGCGGCTACACCTTC.

In this sample, this clonotype turned up a few times. This chain links TRBV5-1 with TRBJ2-3; D is possibly TRBD1 or TRBD2 (5 bases each). The germline V gene has CDR1 SGHRS and CDR2 YFSETQ. The CDR3 spans 22 residues. V was pared by 4 bases and J by 4 bases, with 37 bases between. The CDR3 DNA is TGCGCCAGCAGCCCCCTGGAGCCGCTCCTAGCACAGATACGCAAAGGGGCAGATACGCAGTATTTT. Translating it yields CASSPLEPLLAQIRKGADTQYF.

V usage is TRBV6-1 and J usage is TRBJ1-2, with D unclear. The germline V and J ends were trimmed by 5 bases and 1 base, with 11 bases remaining between them. This CDR3 has 14 residues. Germline CDR1 is MNHNS and CDR2 is SASEGT. Written as DNA, the CDR3 is TGTGCCAGCAGTCTCCGGGCCGATAACTATGGCTACACCTTC. Translating it yields CASSLRADNYGYTF.

This clonotype was counted at least ten times. This chain connects TRBV2 to TRBJ1-2, with D perhaps matching TRBD1 (6 bases). Germline V gene sequence: CDR1 SNHLY, CDR2 FYNNEI. The germline V and J ends were trimmed by 4 bases and 4 bases, with 16 bases remaining between them. The CDR3 has 15 amino acids. CDR3 nucleotide sequence: TGTGCCAGCAGTGCTCCTGACAGGAAAAGCTATGGCTACACCTTC. Translating gives CASSAPDRKSYGYTF.

The genes are TRBV19 and TRBJ2-1; 11 nucleotides agree with TRBD2. The CDR3 spans 16 residues. Germline values: CDR1 LNHDA, CDR2 SQIVND (reference sequence). V was clipped by 4 bases and J by 7 bases; unmatched bases: 9. This chain's CDR3 is CASSKTLAGVRNEQFF. The CDR3 DNA sequence: TGTGCCAGTAGTAAAACACTAGCGGGAGTTCGGAATGAGCAGTTCTTC.

This clonotype was seen a few times. The chain combines TRBV20-1 with TRBJ2-1; the D gene could be TRBD1 or TRBD2 (5 bases each). V lost 1 base and J lost 5, with 15 bases in between. This CDR3 has 15 residues. Germline-derived CDR1 and CDR2 are DFQATT and SNEGSKA (reference sequence). The CDR3 loop reads CSARAGPTGHNEQFF. The CDR3 nucleotides read TGCAGTGCTAGAGCGGGACCAACCGGCCACAATGAGCAGTTCTTC.

This clonotype has more than one count but fewer than ten. The chain is built from TRBV7-9 and TRBJ2-3; TRBD1 might be the D (5 bases). The CDR3 runs to 16 residues. V lost 4 bases, J lost 1 base, and 15 bases lay in between. Germline CDR1 is SEHNR and CDR2 is FQNEAQ (reference sequence). The CDR3 reads CASSSVVRARTDTQYF. In DNA form, the CDR3 reads TGTGCCAGCAGCTCGGTCGTCAGGGCCCGCACAGATACGCAGTATTTT.

Many counts were recorded for this clonotype. The V and J genes are TRBV6-2 or TRBV6-3 and TRBJ2-6; D not resolved. This CDR3 has 16 residues. The V gene's germline CDR1 is MNHEY and CDR2 SVGEGT. The V end was cut by 5 bases, the J end by 0 bases, with 11 bases between. CDR3 coding DNA: TGTGCCAGCAGTCCTATCAGGAGCTCTGGGGCCAACGTCCTGACTTTC. Its translation is CASSPIRSSGANVLTF.

As to this clonotype: This may be a read error, as it is one base from a much larger clone. The chain has TRBV29-1 and TRBJ2-7; D uncertain. CDR1 and CDR2 (germline): SQVTM, ANQGSEA. This CDR3 region has 12 residues. The CDR3 region has the DNA TGCAGCGGGCTGGACGGCTCCTACGAGCGGTACTTC. This sequence encodes CSGLDGSYERYF.

In this sample, this clonotype turned up a few times. The chain employs TRBV28 and TRBJ2-7; 7 bases match TRBD2. CDR1 and CDR2 (germline): MDHEN, SYDVKM. V shed 2 bases and J 0 bases; nucleotides not matched to a gene: 4. The CDR3 covers 15 residues. As DNA, the CDR3 is TGTGCCAGCAGTTTACCACTAGCGCTCTCCTACGAGCAGTACTTC. Translation gives CASSLPLALSYEQYF.

This clonotype was seen repeatedly, ten times or more. V usage is TRBV28 and J usage is TRBJ2-5; a weak D match, TRBD1 (6 bases). CDR1 and CDR2 from the germline V gene are MDHEN and SYDVKM. The length of the CDR3 is 15 residues. The V gene lost 3 bases and the J gene lost 4 bases, with 15 bases spanning the gap. Written as DNA, the CDR3 is TGTGCCAGCAGTTTTTGGTTAGGGGGTCTAGAGACCCAGTACTTC. Translating gives CASSFWLGGLETQYF.

Note on this clonotype: This may be a read error, as it is one base from a much larger clone. The rearrangement joins TRBV7-2 to TRBJ2-1; D could derive from TRBD1 or TRBD2 (7 bases each). The V and J ends lost 5 bases and 6 bases respectively, with 17 bases between them. CDR3 length: 15 residues. Germline CDR1 is SGHTA and CDR2 is FQGNSA. CDR3 in amino acids: CASSGGGQSRNEQFF. CDR3 coding DNA: TGTGCCAGCAGCGGCGGGGGACAGAGCCGCAATGAGCAGTTCTTC.

Concerning this clonotype: Possible read error: a much larger clone is one base away. The chain uses TRBV20-1 and TRBJ2-3, with D uncertain. The CDR3 length is 14 residues. V was shortened by 6 bases and J by 1 base, with 14 bases between the two germline ends. Germline V gene lookup returns CDR1 DFQATT and CDR2 SNEGSKA (reference sequence). CDR3 residues: CSASRNPGTDTQYF. The CDR3 DNA reads TGCAGTGCCTCTAGGAACCCCGGCACAGATACGCAGTATTTT.

The chain is built from TRBV2 and TRBJ1-1; 8 nucleotides align to TRBD1. Germline-derived CDR1 and CDR2 are SNHLY and FYNNEI. This CDR3 has 14 residues. The V and J ends lost 6 bases and 0 bases, in that order; junction bases with no gene match: 3. DNA for the CDR3: TGTGCCAGCAGGGACAGGGACGTGAACACTGAAGCTTTCTTT. It codes for CASRDRDVNTEAFF.

This clonotype was seen ten or more times. The chain uses TRBV2 and TRBJ1-1, with D maybe TRBD1 (5 bases). The CDR3 totals 16 residues. V shed 0 bases and J shed 6 bases, with 17 bases lying between them. Germline-derived CDR1 and CDR2 are SNHLY and FYNNEI. CDR3 nucleotide sequence: TGTGCCAGCAGTGAAGCGCTAGGGCCCGGGGCCCCTGAAGCTTTCTTT. It encodes CASSEALGPGAPEAFF.